This record concerns one TCR beta chain sequence. No antigen is known for it. At one end the junction does not follow the germline gene, possibly because of a read error. The entry originates in a study of cytomegalovirus exposure and HLA in healthy donors. Whole-study results and caveats: Most of the TCR beta V segments (in an earlier analysis) were productive either about 87% or about 30% of the time.

PCR amplification relied on 60 Vbeta primers (plus 13 Jbeta primers). TCRdb keeps only in-frame clones here, not all; method: immunoSEQ multiplex PCR. The sample carries 150,000 or so clones, 80% recorded once. CDR1 is SSHAT and CDR2 is FNYEAQ in the germline V gene (reference sequence). The CDR3 contains 14 residues. The material sequenced was PBMCs. The chain employs TRBV7-7 and TRBJ2-3; 7 nucleotides match TRBD1. This clonotype originated in a woman aged 50 to 65 in good health and CMV-seropositive. CDR3 sequence reads: CASSLEGAAGTQYF. The CDR3, as DNA: TGTGCTAGCAGCTTAGAGGGGGCCGCGGGTACGCAGTATTTT.